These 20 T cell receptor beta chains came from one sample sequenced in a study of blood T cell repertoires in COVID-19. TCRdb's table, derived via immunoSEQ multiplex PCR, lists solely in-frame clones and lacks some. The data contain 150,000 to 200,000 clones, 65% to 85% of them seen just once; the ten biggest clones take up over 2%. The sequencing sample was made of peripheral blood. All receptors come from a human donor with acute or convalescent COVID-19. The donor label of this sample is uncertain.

In nucleotides, the CDR3 is TGTGCCAGCAGCGACGGGACAGGGAACTCCTACGAGCAGTACTTC. Encoded protein: CASSDGTGNSYEQYF. The gene calls are TRBV5-5 and TRBJ2-7; 9 bases fit TRBD1. CDR1 is SGHKS and CDR2 is YYEKEE in the germline V gene (reference sequence). V shed 4 bases, J shed 0 bases, and the junction held 5 bases outside the gene matches. The CDR3 extends over 15 amino acids.

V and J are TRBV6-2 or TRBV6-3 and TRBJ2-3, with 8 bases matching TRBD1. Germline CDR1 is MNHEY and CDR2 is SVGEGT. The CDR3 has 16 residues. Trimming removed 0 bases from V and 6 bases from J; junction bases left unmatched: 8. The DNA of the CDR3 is TGTGCCAGCAGTTACTCCGGCAGGGGGCGTCTCGATACGCAGTATTTT. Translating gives CASSYSGRGRLDTQYF.

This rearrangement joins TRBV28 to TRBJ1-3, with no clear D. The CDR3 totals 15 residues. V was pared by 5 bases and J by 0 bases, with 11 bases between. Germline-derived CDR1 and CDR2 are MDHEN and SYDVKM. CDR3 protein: CASSPRRFSGNTIYF. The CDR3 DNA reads TGTGCCAGCAGTCCGCGCCGTTTCTCTGGAAACACCATATATTTT.

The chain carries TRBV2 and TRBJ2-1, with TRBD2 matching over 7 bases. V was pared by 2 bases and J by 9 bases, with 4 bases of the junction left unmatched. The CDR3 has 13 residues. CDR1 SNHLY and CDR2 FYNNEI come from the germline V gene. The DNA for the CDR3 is TGTGCCAGCAGTGAACTTACGGGGGGTGAGCAGTTCTTC. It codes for CASSELTGGEQFF.

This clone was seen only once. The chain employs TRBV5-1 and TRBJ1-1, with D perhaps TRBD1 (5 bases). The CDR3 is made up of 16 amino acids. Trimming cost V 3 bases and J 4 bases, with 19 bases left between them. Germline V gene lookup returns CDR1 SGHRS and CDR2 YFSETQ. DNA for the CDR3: TGCGCCAGCAGCTCCCCGACTTACGGGGGTACCACTGAAGCTTTCTTT. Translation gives CASSSPTYGGTTEAFF.

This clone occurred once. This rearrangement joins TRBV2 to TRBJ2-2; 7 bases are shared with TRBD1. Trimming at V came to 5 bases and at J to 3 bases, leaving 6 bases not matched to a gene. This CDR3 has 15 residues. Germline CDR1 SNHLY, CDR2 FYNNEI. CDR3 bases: TGTGCCAGCAGTCCCCGGACAGGTCACACCGGGGAGCTGTTTTTT. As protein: CASSPRTGHTGELFF. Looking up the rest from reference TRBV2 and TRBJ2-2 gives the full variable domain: EPEVTQTPSHQVTQMGQEVILRCVPISNHLYFYWYRQILGQKVEFLVSFYNNEISEKSEIFDDQFSVERPDGSNFTLKIRSTKLEDSAMYFCASSPRTGHTGELFFGEGSRLTVL.

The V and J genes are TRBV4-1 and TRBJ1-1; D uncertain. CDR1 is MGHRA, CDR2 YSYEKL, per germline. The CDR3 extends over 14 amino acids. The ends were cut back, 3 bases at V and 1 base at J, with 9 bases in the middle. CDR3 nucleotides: TGCGCCAGCAGCCACCCCGCTAGGAACACTGAAGCTTTCTTT. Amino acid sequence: CASSHPARNTEAFF.

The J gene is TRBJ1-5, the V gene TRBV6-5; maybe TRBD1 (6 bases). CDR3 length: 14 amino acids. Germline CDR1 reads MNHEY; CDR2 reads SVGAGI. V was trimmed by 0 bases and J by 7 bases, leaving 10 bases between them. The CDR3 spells CASSYSTGYQPQHF. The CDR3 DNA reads TGTGCCAGCAGTTACTCGACAGGTTACCAGCCCCAGCATTTT.

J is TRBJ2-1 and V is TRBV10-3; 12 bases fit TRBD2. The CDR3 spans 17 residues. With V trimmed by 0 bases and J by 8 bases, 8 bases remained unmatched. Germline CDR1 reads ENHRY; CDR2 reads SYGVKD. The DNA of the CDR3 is TGTGCCATCAGTGAGTCGATCACTAGCGGGGGGCGCGATGAGCAGTTCTTC. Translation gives CAISESITSGGRDEQFF.

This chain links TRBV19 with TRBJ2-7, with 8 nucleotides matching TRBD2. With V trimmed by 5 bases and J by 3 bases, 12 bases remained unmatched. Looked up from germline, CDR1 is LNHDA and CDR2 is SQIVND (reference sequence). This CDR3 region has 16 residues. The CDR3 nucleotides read TGTGCCAGTAGTCCCTCACACGGGAGGGGGAACTACGAGCAGTACTTC. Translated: CASSPSHGRGNYEQYF.

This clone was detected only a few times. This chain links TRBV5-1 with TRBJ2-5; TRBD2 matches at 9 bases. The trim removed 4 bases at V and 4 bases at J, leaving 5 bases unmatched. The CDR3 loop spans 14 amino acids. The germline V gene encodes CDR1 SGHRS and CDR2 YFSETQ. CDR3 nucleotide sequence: TGCGCCAGCAGCATTATAGCGGGAGTAGAGACCCAGTACTTC. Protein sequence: CASSIIAGVETQYF.

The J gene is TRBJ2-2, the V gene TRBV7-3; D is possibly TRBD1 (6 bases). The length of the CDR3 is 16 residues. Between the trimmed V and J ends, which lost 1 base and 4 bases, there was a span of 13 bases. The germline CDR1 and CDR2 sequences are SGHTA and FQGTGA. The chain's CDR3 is CASSLNSLQGTGELFF. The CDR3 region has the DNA TGTGCCAGCAGCTTAAATTCTTTACAGGGCACCGGGGAGCTGTTTTTT.

The CDR3 loop reads CASSTFAGGQTQYF. For the CDR3, the DNA is TGTGCCAGTAGTACCTTCGCGGGGGGGCAGACCCAGTACTTC. J is TRBJ2-5 and V is TRBV19; 9 bases line up with TRBD2. The CDR3 covers 14 residues. Losses at the gene ends were 4 bases for V and 6 bases for J; bases not matched to a gene: 6. Per germline, CDR1 LNHDA and CDR2 SQIVND (reference sequence).

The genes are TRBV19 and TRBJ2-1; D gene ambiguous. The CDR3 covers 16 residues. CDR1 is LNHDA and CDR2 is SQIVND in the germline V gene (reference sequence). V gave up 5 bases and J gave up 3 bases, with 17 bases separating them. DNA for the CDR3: TGTGCCAGTAGTTCCCCCCCCCGACAAAGCTACAATGAGCAGTTCTTC. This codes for CASSSPPRQSYNEQFF.

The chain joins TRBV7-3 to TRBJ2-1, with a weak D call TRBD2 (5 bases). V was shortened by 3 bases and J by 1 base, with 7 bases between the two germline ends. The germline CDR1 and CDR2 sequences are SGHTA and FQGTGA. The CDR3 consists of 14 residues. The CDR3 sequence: CASSFGGSYNEQFF. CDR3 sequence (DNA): TGTGCCAGCAGCTTCGGAGGATCCTACAATGAGCAGTTCTTC.

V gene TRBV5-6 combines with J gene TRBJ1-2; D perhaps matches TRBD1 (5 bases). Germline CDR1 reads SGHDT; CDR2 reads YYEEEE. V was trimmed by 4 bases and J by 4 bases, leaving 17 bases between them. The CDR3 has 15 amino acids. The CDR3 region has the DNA TGTGCCAGCAGCCCCAATGGGGGGGGATTCTATGGCTACACCTTC. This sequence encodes CASSPNGGGFYGYTF.

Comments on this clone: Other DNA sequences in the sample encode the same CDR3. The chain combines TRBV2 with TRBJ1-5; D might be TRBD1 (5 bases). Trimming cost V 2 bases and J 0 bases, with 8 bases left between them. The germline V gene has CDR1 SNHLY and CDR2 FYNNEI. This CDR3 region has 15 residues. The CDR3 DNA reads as TGTGCCAGCAGTGAACGGGGGATTAGCAATCAGCCCCAGCATTTT. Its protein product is CASSERGISNQPQHF.

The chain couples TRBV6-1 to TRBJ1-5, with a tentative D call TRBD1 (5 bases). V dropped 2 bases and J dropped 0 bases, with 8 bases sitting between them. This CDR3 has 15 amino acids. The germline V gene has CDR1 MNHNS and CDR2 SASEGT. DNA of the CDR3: TGTGCCAGCAGTGAAACAGGTACTAGCAATCAGCCCCAGCATTTT. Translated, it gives CASSETGTSNQPQHF.

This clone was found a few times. CDR3 sequence (DNA): TGCGCCAGCAGCTTGTCCCCAGGGTTTAACACTGAAGCTTTCTTT. Its protein product is CASSLSPGFNTEAFF. This chain connects TRBV5-1 to TRBJ1-1; maybe TRBD1 (5 bases). V dropped 1 base and J dropped 2 bases, with 12 bases sitting between them. The CDR3 contains 15 residues. Germline V lookup: CDR1 SGHRS, CDR2 YFSETQ.

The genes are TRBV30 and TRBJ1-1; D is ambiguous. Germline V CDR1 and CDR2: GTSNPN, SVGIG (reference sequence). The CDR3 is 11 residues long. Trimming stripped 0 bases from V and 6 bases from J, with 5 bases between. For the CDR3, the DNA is TGTGCCTGGAGTGTACTGGCTGAAGCTTTCTTT. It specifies CAWSVLAEAFF.